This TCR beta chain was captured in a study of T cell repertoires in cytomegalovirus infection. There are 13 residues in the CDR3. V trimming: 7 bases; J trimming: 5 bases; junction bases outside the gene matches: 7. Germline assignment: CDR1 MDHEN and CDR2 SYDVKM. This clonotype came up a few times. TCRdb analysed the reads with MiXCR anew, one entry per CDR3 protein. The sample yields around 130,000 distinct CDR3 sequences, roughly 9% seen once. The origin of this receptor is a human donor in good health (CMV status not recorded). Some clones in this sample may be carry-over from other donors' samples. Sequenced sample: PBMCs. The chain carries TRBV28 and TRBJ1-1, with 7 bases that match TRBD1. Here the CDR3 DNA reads TGTGCCAGCACCGGGACAGTCTTGACTGAAGCTTTCTTT. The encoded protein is CASTGTVLTEAFF.